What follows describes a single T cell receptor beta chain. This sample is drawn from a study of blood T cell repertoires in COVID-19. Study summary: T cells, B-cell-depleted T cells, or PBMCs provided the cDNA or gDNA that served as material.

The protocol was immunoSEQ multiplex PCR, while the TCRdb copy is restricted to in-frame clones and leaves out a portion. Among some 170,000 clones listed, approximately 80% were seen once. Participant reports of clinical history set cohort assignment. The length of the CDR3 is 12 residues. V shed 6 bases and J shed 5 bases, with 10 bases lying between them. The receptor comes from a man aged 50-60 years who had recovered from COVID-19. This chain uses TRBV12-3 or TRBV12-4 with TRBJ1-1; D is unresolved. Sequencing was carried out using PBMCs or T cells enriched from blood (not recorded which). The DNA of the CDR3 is TGTGCCAGCAGCTCACTGATTACTGAAGCTTTCTTT. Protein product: CASSSLITEAFF.